The rows below give T cell receptor beta chains drawn from one sample of a study of identifying expanded T cells in peripheral blood. Sequencing used immunoSEQ multiplex PCR; TCRdb keeps in-frame clones, though not all of them. Counted here are around 81,000 clones, about 88% occurring once; the ten biggest clones make up 3.5% to 5.5%. Sequenced: blood. These receptors all come from a person aged 18 to 75 in good health. Each CDR3 is given with its conserved first and last residue. Each record gives: V gene, clone size, J gene, D gene, CDR3 protein, CDR3 DNA. The D gene is left open where the match is weak. Only part of the rows carry a size: once, few, many, or a class if the clone is expanded.

TRBV25-1	-	TRBJ2-7	-	CASSARTASFSGQYF	TGTGCCAGCAGTGCCAGGACAGCGTCCTTTTCGGGGCAGTACTTC
TRBV19	-	TRBJ2-1	-	CASMRVSGQRVNEQFF	TGTGCCAGCATGCGCGTTTCGGGACAACGTGTTAATGAGCAGTTCTTC
TRBV11-2	once	TRBJ1-1	-	CASSLFGGGRLNTEAFF	TGTGCCAGCAGCTTATTCGGGGGCGGCCGCCTGAACACTGAAGCTTTCTTT
TRBV7-9	-	TRBJ1-4	-	CASSLGSLPLVGSNEKLFF	TGTGCCAGCAGCTTGGGGAGCCTCCCTCTCGTCGGGAGTAATGAAAAACTGTTTTTT
TRBV4-3	-	TRBJ1-2	-	CASSGANYGYTF	TGCGCCAGCAGTGGCGCTAACTATGGCTACACCTTC
TRBV20-1	-	TRBJ1-3	-	CSALGGNTIYF	TGCAGTGCTCTAGGGGGAAACACCATATATTTT
TRBV6-1	-	TRBJ2-7	-	CASTPLHSSYEQYF	TGTGCCAGCACTCCCCTCCATAGCTCCTACGAGCAGTACTTC
TRBV30	-	TRBJ1-3	TRBD1	CAWSVDRGGNTIYF	TGTGCCTGGAGTGTGGACAGGGGGGGAAACACCATATATTTT
TRBV27	-	TRBJ1-2	-	CASSLSAADGYTF	TGTGCCAGCAGTTTATCCGCCGCTGATGGCTACACCTTC
TRBV7-2	few	TRBJ1-1	-	CASSLSGIMNTEAFF	TGTGCCAGCAGCCTCTCAGGGATCATGAACACTGAAGCTTTCTTT
TRBV19	-	TRBJ1-1	-	CASSRGALVNTEAFF	TGTGCCAGTAGTAGGGGGGCCCTTGTGAACACTGAAGCTTTCTTT
TRBV11-2	-	TRBJ2-7	TRBD1	CASSSPFSPGQSSYEQYF	TGTGCCAGCAGCTCACCGTTCAGCCCGGGACAGAGCTCCTACGAGCAGTACTTC
TRBV27	-	TRBJ1-2	TRBD1	CASSSYRGGYGYTF	TGTGCCAGCAGTTCCTACAGGGGAGGGTATGGCTACACCTTC
TRBV6-1	-	TRBJ1-2	TRBD1	CATGGQIYGYTF	TGTGCCACCGGGGGACAGATCTATGGCTACACCTTC
TRBV5-1	-	TRBJ2-1	TRBD2	CASSFNSGGLEQFF	TGCGCCAGCAGCTTTAATAGCGGGGGGCTTGAGCAGTTCTTC
TRBV7-9	once	TRBJ2-7	-	CASSLVPYEQYF	TGTGCCAGCAGCTTGGTCCCCTACGAGCAGTACTTC
TRBV7-2	few	TRBJ1-2	-	CASSQQGYGYTF	TGTGCCAGCAGCCAACAGGGTTATGGCTACACCTTC
TRBV2	-	TRBJ2-2	TRBD1	CARDPTGTNTGELFF	TGTGCCAGGGACCCGACAGGGACGAACACCGGGGAGCTGTTTTTT
TRBV6-5	-	TRBJ1-1	-	CASRVARGGSTEAFF	TGTGCCAGCAGGGTGGCAAGGGGAGGAAGCACTGAAGCTTTCTTT
TRBV29-1	-	TRBJ1-2	-	CSVPRDNYGYTF	TGCAGCGTACCAAGGGATAACTATGGCTACACCTTC
TRBV5-6	-	TRBJ2-7	-	CASSLGILGGESYEQYF	TGTGCCAGCAGCTTAGGTATCCTAGGGGGAGAATCCTACGAGCAGTACTTC
TRBV11-3	few	TRBJ2-7	-	CASSLPGSREQYF	TGTGCCAGCAGCTTACCAGGGTCGCGCGAGCAGTACTTC
TRBV7-2	-	TRBJ2-3	TRBD2	CASSFGDYTDTQYF	TGTGCCAGCAGCTTTGGGGACTACACGGATACGCAGTATTTT
TRBV7-3	-	TRBJ2-3	TRBD2	CASSLLAGADTQYF	TGTGCCAGCAGCTTACTAGCGGGGGCAGATACGCAGTATTTT
TRBV6-6	-	TRBJ2-3	TRBD2	CASRPGLAGTDTQYF	TGTGCCAGCAGGCCGGGACTAGCGGGGACAGATACGCAGTATTTT
TRBV19	-	TRBJ1-2	-	CASISPGRPEHGYTF	TGTGCCAGTATCTCACCTGGGCGGCCGGAGCATGGCTACACCTTC
TRBV19	-	TRBJ1-1	TRBD1	CASSAKTGGNTEAFF	TGTGCCAGTAGTGCCAAGACAGGGGGTAACACTGAAGCTTTCTTT
TRBV7-2	-	TRBJ2-7	-	CASSFGVSDSYEQYF	TGTGCCAGCAGCTTCGGGGTATCGGACTCCTACGAGCAGTACTTC